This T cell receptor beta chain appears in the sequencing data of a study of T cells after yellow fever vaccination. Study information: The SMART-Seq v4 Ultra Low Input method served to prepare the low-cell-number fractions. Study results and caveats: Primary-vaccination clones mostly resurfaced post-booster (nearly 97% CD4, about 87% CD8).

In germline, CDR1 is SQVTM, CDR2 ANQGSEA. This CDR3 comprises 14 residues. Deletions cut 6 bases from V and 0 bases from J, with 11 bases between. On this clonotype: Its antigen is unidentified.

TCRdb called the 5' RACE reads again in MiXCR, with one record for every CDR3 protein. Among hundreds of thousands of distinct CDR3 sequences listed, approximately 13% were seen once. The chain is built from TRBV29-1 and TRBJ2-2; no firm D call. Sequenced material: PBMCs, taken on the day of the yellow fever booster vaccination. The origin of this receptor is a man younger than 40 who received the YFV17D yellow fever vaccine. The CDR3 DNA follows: TGCAGCGTCCATGACCCCTCGAACACCGGGGAGCTGTTTTTT. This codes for CSVHDPSNTGELFF.